Below are 11 T cell receptor beta chains sequenced from a single sample in a study of blood T cell repertoires in COVID-19. The repertoire was sequenced with immunoSEQ multiplex PCR; TCRdb's copy has only in-frame clones and lacks some. This sample carries fewer than 200,000 clones, about 80% of them seen once, and the ten largest clones take 6.5% to 8.5%. Sequencing was performed on peripheral blood. Receptors were obtained from a human donor in a cohort sampled during active COVID-19.

The V gene is TRBV27, the J gene TRBJ1-6; 7 bases match TRBD1. Germline CDR1 is MNHEY and CDR2 is SMNVEV (reference sequence). V dropped 5 bases and J dropped 7; count of bases not matched to a gene: 5. The CDR3 runs 14 residues. CDR3 loop: CASSPRDRNSPLHF. For the CDR3, the DNA is TGTGCCAGCAGTCCCCGGGACAGAAATTCACCCCTCCACTTT.

The CDR3 here is CASSSTITDTQYF. CDR3 nucleotides: TGTGCCAGCAGCTCAACTATCACAGATACGCAGTATTTT. The chain uses TRBV7-6 and TRBJ2-3; D gene uncertain. Between the trimmed V and J ends, which lost 4 bases and 2 bases, there was a span of 7 bases. The CDR3 extends over 13 amino acids. CDR1 is SGHVS, CDR2 FNYEAQ, per germline.

V usage is TRBV6-5 and J usage is TRBJ1-2, with D possibly matching TRBD1 (6 bases). The CDR3 consists of 13 residues. Trimming removed 7 bases at V and 8 bases at J, with 17 bases between. Germline V gene lookup returns CDR1 MNHEY and CDR2 SVGAGI. The CDR3 coding sequence is TGTGCCAGCACCACGGGGGGGGCTAGAGGCTACACCTTC. Amino acid sequence: CASTTGGARGYTF.

The CDR3: CASSLGMEGFQETQYF. CDR3 in DNA: TGTGCCAGCAGCTTAGGAATGGAGGGATTCCAAGAGACCCAGTACTTC. This chain joins TRBV11-2 and TRBJ2-5, with D perhaps matching TRBD2 (6 bases). The V gene lost 1 base and the J gene lost 1 base, with 13 bases spanning the gap. Per germline, CDR1 SGHAT and CDR2 FQNNGV. This CDR3 contains 16 residues. Drawing the rest from reference TRBV11-2 and TRBJ2-5, the complete variable domain is EAGVAQSPRYKIIEKRQSVAFWCNPISGHATLYWYQQILGQGPKLLIQFQNNGVVDDSQLPKDRFSAERLKGVDSTLKIQPAKLEDSAVYLCASSLGMEGFQETQYFGPGTRLLVL.

This chain links TRBV12-3 or TRBV12-4 with TRBJ1-1; D is perhaps TRBD1 (6 bases). This CDR3 has 12 residues. Trimming removed 7 bases at V and 6 bases at J, with 12 bases between. This CDR3 reads CASNTQGAEAFF. CDR3 nucleotides: TGTGCCAGCAATACACAGGGAGCTGAAGCTTTCTTT.

V gene TRBV7-6 combines with J gene TRBJ1-1, with unresolved D. V lost 1 base to trimming and J lost 1 base, with 10 bases between them. CDR3 length: 15 residues. The germline CDR1 and CDR2 sequences are SGHVS and FNYEAQ. CDR3 nucleotide sequence: TGTGCCAGCAGCTTAGTGTTCGAGGGGAACACTGAAGCTTTCTTT. The encoded protein is CASSLVFEGNTEAFF.

Here the CDR3 DNA reads TGCAGCGTTGTCACCGGTCCGAATGAGCAGTTCTTC. Translating gives CSVVTGPNEQFF. The chain joins TRBV29-1 to TRBJ2-1; D is unclear. The CDR3 is made up of 12 amino acids. The germline V gene has CDR1 SQVTM and CDR2 ANQGSEA. Trimming left V 4 bases short and J 7 bases short, with 11 bases between.

V gene TRBV6-6 combines with J gene TRBJ1-4; D may be TRBD1 (6 bases). In germline, CDR1 is MNHNY, CDR2 SVGAGI (reference sequence). CDR3 length: 15 amino acids. V was pared by 6 bases and J by 8 bases, with 19 bases between. DNA of the CDR3: TGTGCCAGCAGCCGCGGGGGCCTATCGGGAGAAAAACTGTTTTTT. Protein: CASSRGGLSGEKLFF.

V usage is TRBV5-1 and J usage is TRBJ2-7, with 7 bases matching TRBD2. Germline CDR1 SGHRS, CDR2 YFSETQ. CDR3 length: 15 amino acids. Trimming cost V 4 bases and J 5 bases; bases outside gene matches: 12. Here the CDR3 reads CASSVSGTDANEQYF. CDR3 DNA sequence: TGCGCCAGCAGCGTGAGCGGGACGGATGCCAACGAGCAGTACTTC.

This chain joins TRBV6-4 and TRBJ2-7; tentatively, D is TRBD2 (5 bases). The V end was cut by 7 bases, the J end by 3 bases, with 16 bases between. Germline assignment: CDR1 MRHNA and CDR2 SNTAGT. The CDR3 has 14 residues. CDR3 DNA: TGTGCCAGCACCCGCGTGAGGGCGGACTACGAGCAGTACTTC. The encoded protein is CASTRVRADYEQYF.

V is TRBV29-1 and J is TRBJ2-5, with a possible D match to TRBD2 (5 bases). The germline CDR1 and CDR2 sequences are SQVTM and ANQGSEA. CDR3 length equals 11 residues. Between the trimmed V and J ends, which lost 3 bases and 5 bases, there was a span of 7 bases. The CDR3 sequence is CSVDLAETQYF. In DNA, the CDR3 is TGCAGCGTTGATCTAGCCGAGACCCAGTACTTC.